Below, 7 T cell receptor beta chains from the same sample are listed, as sequenced in a study of T cells in Graves' hyperthyroidism and ophthalmopathy. Researchers amplified the TCR beta CDR3 regions from RNA transcripts. Researchers ran a first-round RT-PCR on the TCR CDR3 using the HTBI primer set. TCRdb reanalysed the multiplex PCR reads using MiXCR and keeps one entry per CDR3 protein. The profile covers 90,000 to 120,000 distinct CDR3 sequences, with about 16% appearing a single time and under 45% taken by the ten largest. The sequencing input was blood. The receptor set was obtained from a woman between 45 and 60 years old with Graves' hyperthyroidism.

J is TRBJ1-1 and V is TRBV11-2; D not certain. V lost 3 bases, J lost 1 base, and 15 bases lay in between. CDR3 length equals 16 residues. The germline V gene has CDR1 SGHAT and CDR2 FQNNGV. CDR3 bases: TGTGCCAGCAGCTTGAGAACCGGTGACTCGAACACTGAAGCTTTCTTT. Its protein is CASSLRTGDSNTEAFF.

V and J are TRBV2 and TRBJ1-4; D remains unclear. The germline V gene encodes CDR1 SNHLY and CDR2 FYNNEI. With 3 bases removed from V and 4 bases from J, the gap between germline ends came to 6 bases. The CDR3 consists of 13 residues. CDR3 region: CASSDSYNEKLFF. For the CDR3, the DNA is TGTGCCAGCAGTGACAGTTATAATGAAAAACTGTTTTTT.

This clonotype was observed many times. The chain has TRBV7-3 and TRBJ2-5, with 8 bases aligning to TRBD1. The J segment lost 3 bases and the V segment lost 4 bases, leaving 4 bases of the junction unmatched. This CDR3 comprises 14 residues. The V gene's germline CDR1 is SGHTA and CDR2 FQGTGA. The CDR3 region has the DNA TGTGCCAGCAGCTCCGGGACAGGAGAAGAGACCCAGTACTTC. Translation gives CASSSGTGEETQYF.

This clonotype showed up many times. V usage is TRBV10-2 and J usage is TRBJ2-7, with 7 bases identical to TRBD1. V shed 3 bases and J 6 bases; nucleotides not matched to a gene: 5. Germline V gene lookup returns CDR1 WSHSY and CDR2 SAAADI. The CDR3 spans 13 residues. CDR3 sequence reads: CASSEMTGTEQYF. The CDR3 DNA reads TGCGCCAGCAGTGAAATGACAGGGACCGAGCAGTACTTC.

This clonotype was seen ten or more times. V usage is TRBV24-1 and J usage is TRBJ2-1, with TRBD2 matching 16 bases. Per germline, CDR1 KGHDR and CDR2 SFDVKD. The CDR3 is 15 amino acids. Trimming at V came to 7 bases and at J to 8 bases, leaving 4 bases not matched to a gene. The CDR3 protein is CATSQGTSGRDEQFF. The CDR3 DNA reads TGTGCCACCAGCCAAGGGACTAGCGGGAGGGATGAGCAGTTCTTC.

At least ten counts were recorded for this clonotype. V usage is TRBV7-3 and J usage is TRBJ2-7, with 7 nucleotides matching TRBD2. From germline, CDR1 is SGHTA and CDR2 FQGTGA. CDR3 length: 16 amino acids. Trimming at V came to 9 bases and at J to 3 bases, leaving 17 bases not matched to a gene. Here the CDR3 DNA reads TGTGCCAGTAGTGTGACGGGAGGTCCTGGATACTACGAGCAGTACTTC. It encodes CASSVTGGPGYYEQYF.

With respect to this clonotype: A read error may be the cause here, since a much bigger clone is one base away. The V call is TRBV6-1, the J call TRBJ2-1; possible D gene TRBD2, 6 bases. The germline V gene encodes CDR1 MNHNS and CDR2 SASEGT. Trimming took 1 base from V and 2 from J, leaving 15 bases between them. The CDR3 is 17 residues long. The CDR3 DNA follows: TGTGCCAGCAGTGAAGTTGCGGGGAGGAGCCCCTACAATGAGCAGTTCTTC. It specifies CASSEVAGRSPYNEQFF.